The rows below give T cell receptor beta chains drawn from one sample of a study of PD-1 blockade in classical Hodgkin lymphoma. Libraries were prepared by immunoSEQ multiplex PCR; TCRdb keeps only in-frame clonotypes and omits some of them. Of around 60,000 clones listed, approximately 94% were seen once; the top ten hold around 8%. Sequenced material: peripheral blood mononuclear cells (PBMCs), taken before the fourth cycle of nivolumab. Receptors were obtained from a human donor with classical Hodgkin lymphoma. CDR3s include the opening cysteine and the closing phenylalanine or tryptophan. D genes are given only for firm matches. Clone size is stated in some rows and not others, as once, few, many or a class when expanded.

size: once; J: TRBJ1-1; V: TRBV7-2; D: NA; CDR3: CASSAWMNTEAFF; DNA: TGTGCCAGCAGCGCCTGGATGAACACTGAAGCTTTCTTT
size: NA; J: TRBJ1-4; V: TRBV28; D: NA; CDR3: CASTTFVEGEKLFF; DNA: TGTGCCAGCACCACCTTTGTGGAGGGGGAAAAACTGTTTTTT
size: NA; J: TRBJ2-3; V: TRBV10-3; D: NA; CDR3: CAISEGATSSDTQYF; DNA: TGTGCCATCAGTGAGGGAGCGACTAGTTCGGATACGCAGTATTTT
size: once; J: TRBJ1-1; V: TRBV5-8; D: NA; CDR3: CASSLDPVLRGNTEAFF; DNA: TGTGCCAGCAGCTTGGACCCAGTCCTGAGGGGGAACACTGAAGCTTTCTTT
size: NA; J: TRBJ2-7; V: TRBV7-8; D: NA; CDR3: CASSLLGSYEQYF; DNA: TGTGCCAGCAGCTTGCTAGGCTCCTACGAGCAGTACTTC
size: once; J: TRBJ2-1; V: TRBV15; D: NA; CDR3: CATSRDADEQFF; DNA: TGTGCCACCAGCAGAGATGCCGATGAGCAGTTCTTC
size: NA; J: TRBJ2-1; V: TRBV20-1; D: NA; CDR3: CSAGPPNEQFF; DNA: TGCAGTGCCGGGCCACCCAATGAGCAGTTCTTC
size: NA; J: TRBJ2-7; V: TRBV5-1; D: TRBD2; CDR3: CASSLDPGRGYEQYF; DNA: TGCGCCAGCAGCTTGGACCCAGGGAGGGGATACGAGCAGTACTTC
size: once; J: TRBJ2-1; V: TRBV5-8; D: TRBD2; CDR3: CASSLGTSGDNEQFF; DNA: TGTGCCAGCAGCTTAGGGACTAGCGGGGACAATGAGCAGTTCTTC
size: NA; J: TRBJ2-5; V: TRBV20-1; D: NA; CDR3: CSAFQETQYF; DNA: TGCAGTGCTTTTCAAGAGACCCAGTACTTC
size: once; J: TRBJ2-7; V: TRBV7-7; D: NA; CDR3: CASSSGGPEYEQYF; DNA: TGTGCCAGCAGCTCCGGAGGGCCGGAGTACGAGCAGTACTTC
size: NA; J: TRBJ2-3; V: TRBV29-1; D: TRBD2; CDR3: CSVEDWVTSLQPNTQYF; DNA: TGCAGCGTTGAAGATTGGGTGACTAGCCTACAACCAAATACGCAGTATTTT
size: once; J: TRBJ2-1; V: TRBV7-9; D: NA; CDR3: CASSSLDSDGQFF; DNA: TGTGCCAGCAGCTCGCTTGACTCGGATGGGCAGTTCTTC
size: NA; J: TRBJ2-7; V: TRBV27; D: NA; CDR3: CASSSPGTNSYEQYF; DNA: TGTGCCAGCAGCTCCCCCGGGACAAACTCCTACGAGCAGTACTTC
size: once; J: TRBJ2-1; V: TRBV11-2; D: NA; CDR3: CASSLVSGSYNEQFF; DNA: TGTGCCAGCAGCTTAGTATCGGGGTCGTACAATGAGCAGTTCTTC